The 15 T cell receptor beta chains reported below all come from one sample, sequenced in a study of technical replicates of blood from several donors. Method: immunoSEQ multiplex PCR; TCRdb's copy keeps in-frame clones and lacks some. The sample consists of tens of thousands of clones, 80% to 90% of them appearing once. The sample comprised PBMCs. All receptors come from a human donor in good health. Some clones in this sample may be carry-over from other donors' samples.

The rearrangement uses TRBV29-1 and TRBJ2-3, with D possibly TRBD1 on 5 matching bases. Trimming stripped 5 bases from V and 2 bases from J, with 11 bases between. Per the germline V gene, CDR1 is SQVTM and CDR2 is ANQGSEA. CDR3 length: 13 amino acids. The CDR3 here is CSVQGPVTDTQYF. CDR3 DNA: TGCAGCGTTCAGGGCCCCGTCACAGATACGCAGTATTTT.

V and J are TRBV2 and TRBJ1-3; D perhaps matches TRBD1 (6 bases). V was pared by 7 bases and J by 2 bases, with 12 bases between. Germline V gene sequence: CDR1 SNHLY, CDR2 FYNNEI. This CDR3 contains 14 residues. This CDR3 reads CASIGQQAGNTIYF. The DNA for the CDR3 is TGTGCCAGCATCGGACAGCAAGCTGGAAACACCATATATTTT.

The chain uses TRBV7-2 and TRBJ2-1; 9 positions match TRBD2. Germline loops: CDR1 SGHTA, CDR2 FQGNSA. The CDR3 is made up of 16 amino acids. The trim removed 4 bases at V and 6 bases at J, leaving 10 bases unmatched. This CDR3 is CASSYLGGGASNEQFF. The DNA of the CDR3 is TGTGCCAGCAGCTACCTAGGCGGGGGGGCCTCCAATGAGCAGTTCTTC.

V is TRBV19 and J is TRBJ1-1, with D maybe TRBD1 (5 bases). The CDR3 is 13 amino acids. Germline lookup yields CDR1 LNHDA and CDR2 SQIVND (reference sequence). The V and J ends lost 5 bases and 6 bases respectively, with 13 bases between them. CDR3 residues: CASSSLGVPEAFF. The CDR3 DNA reads TGTGCCAGTAGTTCCCTAGGGGTCCCTGAAGCTTTCTTT.

The chain recombines TRBV18 with TRBJ2-3, with D uncertain. The CDR3 is made up of 13 amino acids. Between the trimmed V and J ends, which lost 8 bases and 2 bases, there was a span of 11 bases. Germline V gives CDR1 KGHSH, CDR2 LQKENI. CDR3 loop: CASGPGITDTQYF. DNA of the CDR3: TGTGCCAGCGGCCCGGGTATCACAGATACGCAGTATTTT.

The chain joins TRBV7-7 to TRBJ2-3; tentatively, D is TRBD2 (6 bases). Germline CDR1 reads SSHAT; CDR2 reads FNYEAQ (reference sequence). The CDR3 length is 15 residues. The germline V and J ends were trimmed by 5 bases and 0 bases, with 12 bases remaining between them. The CDR3 reads CASSRGTHSTDTQYF. The CDR3 nucleotides read TGTGCCAGCAGCCGCGGGACCCACAGCACAGATACGCAGTATTTT.

This chain links TRBV4-3 with TRBJ1-2; TRBD1 matches 9 bases. Germline loops: CDR1 LGHNA, CDR2 YSLEER. V was pared by 4 bases and J by 8 bases, with 11 bases of the junction left unmatched. The CDR3 length is 15 residues. In nucleotides, the CDR3 is TGCGCCAGCAGCCCACAACCGGGACAGGGCTACGGCTACACCTTC. Translation: CASSPQPGQGYGYTF.

This rearrangement joins TRBV6-5 to TRBJ1-1, with 7 bases that match TRBD1. The V segment lost 7 bases and the J segment 0 bases; nucleotides outside the gene matches: 8. The CDR3 sequence is 15 residues long. Germline assignment: CDR1 MNHEY and CDR2 SVGAGI. The CDR3 DNA follows: TGTGCCAGCACCCGTCGACAGGGCATGAACACTGAAGCTTTCTTT. Protein: CASTRRQGMNTEAFF.

The chain uses TRBV30 and TRBJ1-1, with TRBD1 as a possible D gene (5 bases). Trimming took off 5 bases at V and 3 bases at J, with 13 bases between the two ends. CDR3 length equals 13 residues. Germline CDR1 is GTSNPN and CDR2 is SVGIG (reference sequence). The CDR3 region is CAWESGGYTEAFF. CDR3 in DNA: TGTGCCTGGGAGTCCGGGGGGTACACTGAAGCTTTCTTT.

The rearrangement uses TRBV5-6 and TRBJ2-7, with D perhaps matching TRBD2 (6 bases). Trimming pared 0 bases from V and 0 bases from J, leaving 7 bases between. CDR3 size: 14 residues. Germline CDR1 reads SGHDT; CDR2 reads YYEEEE. DNA for the CDR3: TGTGCCAGCAGCTTGGGGGGGGACTCCTACGAGCAGTACTTC. It translates to CASSLGGDSYEQYF.

The chain links TRBV4-2 to TRBJ2-2; D possibly corresponds to TRBD2 (6 bases). V was shortened by 0 bases and J by 5 bases, with 16 bases between the two germline ends. Germline V gene lookup returns CDR1 LGHNA and CDR2 YNFKEQ. This CDR3 region has 17 residues. CDR3 sequence: CASSQEGLAETTGELFF. DNA for the CDR3: TGTGCCAGCAGCCAAGAGGGGTTAGCGGAAACAACCGGGGAGCTGTTTTTT.

V usage is TRBV7-6 and J usage is TRBJ1-1, with D uncertain. This CDR3 contains 14 residues. Trimming stripped 2 bases from V and 0 bases from J, with 7 bases between. Germline assignment: CDR1 SGHVS and CDR2 FNYEAQ. The DNA for the CDR3 is TGTGCCAGCAGCTTATCTGAGGTGAACACTGAAGCTTTCTTT. This gives the protein CASSLSEVNTEAFF.

This sequence joins TRBV11-3 and TRBJ1-4, with D possibly matching TRBD1 (5 bases). CDR1 and CDR2 (germline): SGHNT, YENEEA. V lost 1 base and J 4 bases, leaving 22 bases between the germline ends. The CDR3 covers 19 residues. The CDR3, as DNA: TGTGCCAGCAGCTTAGCCCCGGGAGTTTTAGGGGATATTAATGAAAAACTGTTTTTT. It encodes CASSLAPGVLGDINEKLFF.

The chain links TRBV4-3 to TRBJ1-2; D is perhaps TRBD1 (6 bases). Per germline, CDR1 LGHNA and CDR2 YSLEER. The CDR3 is 15 residues long. The ends were cut back, 3 bases at V and 4 bases at J, with 15 bases in the middle. The CDR3 reads CASSQTTGSTYGYTF. CDR3 bases: TGCGCCAGCAGCCAGACCACAGGGTCCACCTATGGCTACACCTTC.

The J gene is TRBJ2-7, the V gene TRBV5-1; D ambiguous. The CDR3 sequence is 14 residues long. Germline V gene sequence: CDR1 SGHRS, CDR2 YFSETQ. Between the trimmed V and J ends, which lost 0 bases and 1 base, there was a span of 8 bases. CDR3 in DNA: TGCGCCAGCAGCTTGGGTGCAGGATCCTACGAGCAGTACTTC. The encoded protein is CASSLGAGSYEQYF. The full variable domain, rest sourced from reference TRBV5-1 and TRBJ2-7, is KAGVTQTPRYLIKTRGQQVTLSCSPISGHRSVSWYQQTPGQGLQFLFEYFSETQRNKGNFPGRFSGRQFSNSRSEMNVSTLELGDSALYLCASSLGAGSYEQYFGPGTRLTVT.